What follows are 12 T cell receptor beta chains derived from one specimen sequenced in a study of T cells in Graves' hyperthyroidism and ophthalmopathy. TCR beta CDR3 region amplification was performed from RNA transcripts. First-round RT-PCR with HTBI primers amplified the TCR CDR3 region. TCRdb re-called the multiplex PCR reads through MiXCR, storing one row per CDR3 protein. The sample contains roughly 700,000 distinct CDR3 sequences, roughly 17% of which appear only once. Material: blood. The receptor source for this set is a man aged 45-65 years with Graves' hyperthyroidism.

The V call is TRBV25-1, the J call TRBJ2-1; D may be TRBD2 (5 bases). The germline CDR1 and CDR2 sequences are MGHDK and SYGVNS. V lost 0 bases and J lost 8, with 11 bases in between. This CDR3 is built from 14 residues. The CDR3 loop reads CASSEYGGSYEQFF. As DNA, the CDR3 is TGTGCCAGCAGTGAATATGGAGGTTCGTATGAGCAGTTCTTC.

This clonotype came up a few times. The chain is built from TRBV15 and TRBJ1-4; D unclear. There are 14 residues in the CDR3. The germline gives CDR1 LNHNV, CDR2 YYDKDF (reference sequence). Trimming removed 4 bases at V and 8 bases at J, with 14 bases between. CDR3 loop: CATSNEGSGEKLFF. CDR3 coding DNA: TGTGCCACCAGCAATGAGGGATCGGGCGAAAAACTGTTTTTT.

This clonotype was detected ten times or more. This chain joins TRBV30 and TRBJ1-1; 11 bases agree with TRBD1. Germline CDR1 GTSNPN, CDR2 SVGIG (reference sequence). V was clipped by 4 bases and J by 6 bases; unmatched bases: 4. The CDR3 is 13 residues long. The CDR3 protein is CAWTGQGAAEAFF. CDR3 DNA sequence: TGTGCCTGGACCGGACAGGGGGCCGCTGAAGCTTTCTTT. Based on the CDR3 plus reference TRBV30 and TRBJ1-1, the full variable domain is SQTIHQWPATLVQPVGSPLSLECTVEGTSNPNLYWYRQAAGRGLQLLFYSVGIGQISSEVPQNLSASRPQDRQFILSSKKLLLSDSGFYLCAWTGQGAAEAFFGQGTRLTVV.

In its sample, this clonotype was seen many times. The CDR3 sequence is CATSDSGTVARETQYF. The CDR3 DNA sequence: TGTGCCACCAGTGATTCTGGGACTGTCGCCAGAGAGACCCAGTACTTC. The chain links TRBV24-1 to TRBJ2-5, with D perhaps matching TRBD2 (6 bases). The CDR3 has 16 amino acids. Trimming left V 2 bases short and J 4 bases short, with 16 bases between. The germline CDR1 and CDR2 sequences are KGHDR and SFDVKD.

In this sample, this clonotype turned up once. The chain has TRBV25-1 and TRBJ1-3, with 9 bases aligning to TRBD1. The V gene end was trimmed by 6 bases and the J gene end by 2 bases; junction bases not matched to a gene: 14. This CDR3 is 18 amino acids long. The germline V gene has CDR1 MGHDK and CDR2 SYGVNS. DNA for the CDR3: TGTGCCAGCAGCCACCTCCGGGACAGGGTTTTTGCTGGAAACACCATATATTTT. Protein: CASSHLRDRVFAGNTIYF. The variable domain in full, completed from reference TRBV25-1 and TRBJ1-3, reads EADIYQTPRYLVIGTGKKITLECSQTMGHDKMYWYQQDPGMELHLIHYSYGVNSTEKGDLSSESTVSRIRTEHFPLTLESARPSHTSQYLCASSHLRDRVFAGNTIYFGEGSWLTVV.

The chain is built from TRBV28 and TRBJ1-2, with 7 bases that match TRBD1. Germline loops: CDR1 MDHEN, CDR2 SYDVKM. This CDR3 spans 13 amino acids. The J segment lost 8 bases and the V segment lost 5 bases, leaving 8 bases of the junction unmatched. For the CDR3, the DNA is TGTGCCAGCAGTGAATCTAACAGGGGCGGCTACACCTTC. Protein: CASSESNRGGYTF.

The chain recombines TRBV12-3 or TRBV12-4 with TRBJ2-2; D is possibly TRBD2 (6 bases). Trimming took 6 bases from V and 3 from J, leaving 17 bases between them. The CDR3 is 16 amino acids. The chain's CDR3 is CASSWKRSGDTGELFF. CDR3 nucleotide sequence: TGTGCCAGCAGCTGGAAGCGGTCGGGAGACACCGGGGAGCTGTTTTTT.

This clonotype has a handful of counts. The gene calls are TRBV4-3 and TRBJ1-1; D unresolved. The CDR3 has 14 amino acids. Germline V gives CDR1 LGHNA, CDR2 YSLEER. Trimming shortened V by 1 base and J by 4 bases, and 10 bases separated the two germline ends. In DNA form, the CDR3 reads TGCGCCAGCAGCCAAGTTCCCCCTTCCACTGAAGCTTTCTTT. This encodes CASSQVPPSTEAFF.

This clonotype was recorded a few times. The gene calls are TRBV29-1 and TRBJ1-4; D is perhaps TRBD1 (5 bases). The CDR3 runs to 14 residues. The germline gives CDR1 SQVTM, CDR2 ANQGSEA. V lost 3 bases and J 3 bases, leaving 11 bases between the germline ends. The CDR3 sequence: CSVEILGANEKLFF. The CDR3 region has the DNA TGCAGCGTTGAGATCCTGGGGGCTAATGAAAAACTGTTTTTT. Combining the CDR3 with reference TRBV29-1 and TRBJ1-4 gives the whole variable domain SAVISQKPSRDICQRGTSLTIQCQVDSQVTMMFWYRQQPGQSLTLIATANQGSEATYESGFVIDKFPISRPNLTFSTLTVSNMSPEDSSIYLCSVEILGANEKLFFGSGTQLSVL.

This clonotype came up many times. The rearrangement links TRBV13 to TRBJ1-6; 8 positions agree with TRBD1. Trimming cost V 5 bases and J 8 bases; bases outside gene matches: 5. Looked up from germline, CDR1 is PRHDT and CDR2 is FYEKMQ (reference sequence). The CDR3 contains 14 residues. The CDR3 here is CASSAGQGHSPLHF. The CDR3 DNA reads as TGTGCCAGCAGCGCAGGACAGGGACATTCACCCCTCCACTTT.

The chain has TRBV6-2 or TRBV6-3 and TRBJ2-7, with D perhaps matching TRBD2 (6 bases). The length of the CDR3 is 13 residues. The ends were cut back, 2 bases at V and 7 bases at J, with 12 bases in the middle. Germline V lookup: CDR1 MNHEY, CDR2 SVGEGT. This CDR3 is CASSYAPAGEQYF. The CDR3 DNA sequence: TGTGCCAGCAGTTACGCCCCCGCGGGGGAGCAGTACTTC.

This clonotype has a count of ten or more. The rearrangement joins TRBV12-3 or TRBV12-4 to TRBJ1-3; the D gene is possibly TRBD1 (6 bases). The CDR3 is 15 residues long. V lost 3 bases to trimming and J lost 2 bases, with 11 bases between them. DNA of the CDR3: TGTGCCAGCAGTTTTCGGGGGGCTACTGGAAACACCATATATTTT. This encodes CASSFRGATGNTIYF.